The present T cell receptor (beta chain) was sequenced within a study of blood T cell repertoires in COVID-19. Across the study: The United States, Italy and Spain provided the acute and convalescent COVID-19 samples. PBMCs, B-cell-depleted T cells, or T cells provided the cDNA or gDNA that made up the material.

Original processing methods: Researchers report that nucleated cell counts were estimated from reference gene primer amplification. Profiled with immunoSEQ multiplex PCR; TCRdb holds only in-frame clones, not every one. Clone size and V and J calls were adopted from that table, with D and trimming inferred from the DNA. The sample holds about 22,000 clones, roughly 84% seen once. CDR1 and CDR2 (germline): MNHNY, SVGAGI (reference sequence). V was trimmed by 7 bases and J by 6 bases, leaving 16 bases between them. CDR3 length: 14 residues. The receptor was derived from a man older than 75 with active or convalescent COVID-19. V gene TRBV6-6 combines with J gene TRBJ2-1; D not resolved. Sequenced material: peripheral blood. CDR3 coding DNA: TGTGCCAGCACCTCATCCCGGTCGGGCAATGAGCAGTTCTTC. Its translation: CASTSSRSGNEQFF.